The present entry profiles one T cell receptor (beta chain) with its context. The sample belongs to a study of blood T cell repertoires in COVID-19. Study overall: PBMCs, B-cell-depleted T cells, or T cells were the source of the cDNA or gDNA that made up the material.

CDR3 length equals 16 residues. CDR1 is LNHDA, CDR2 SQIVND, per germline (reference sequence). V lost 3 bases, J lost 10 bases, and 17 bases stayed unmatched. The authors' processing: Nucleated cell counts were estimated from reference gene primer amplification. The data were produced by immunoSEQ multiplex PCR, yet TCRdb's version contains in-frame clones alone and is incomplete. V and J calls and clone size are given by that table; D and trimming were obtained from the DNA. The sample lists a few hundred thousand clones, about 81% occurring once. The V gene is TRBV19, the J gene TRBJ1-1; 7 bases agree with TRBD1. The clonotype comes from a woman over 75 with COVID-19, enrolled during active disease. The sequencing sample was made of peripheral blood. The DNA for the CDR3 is TGTGCCAGTAGTATGATCACAGGGGCTCTCAGGAGGGGAGCTTTCTTT. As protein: CASSMITGALRRGAFF. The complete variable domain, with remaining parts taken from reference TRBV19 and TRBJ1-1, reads DGGITQSPKYLFRKEGQNVTLSCEQNLNHDAMYWYRQDPGQGLRLIYYSQIVNDFQKGDIAEGYSVSREKKESFPLTVTSAQKNPTAFYLCASSMITGALRRGAFFGQGTRLTVV.